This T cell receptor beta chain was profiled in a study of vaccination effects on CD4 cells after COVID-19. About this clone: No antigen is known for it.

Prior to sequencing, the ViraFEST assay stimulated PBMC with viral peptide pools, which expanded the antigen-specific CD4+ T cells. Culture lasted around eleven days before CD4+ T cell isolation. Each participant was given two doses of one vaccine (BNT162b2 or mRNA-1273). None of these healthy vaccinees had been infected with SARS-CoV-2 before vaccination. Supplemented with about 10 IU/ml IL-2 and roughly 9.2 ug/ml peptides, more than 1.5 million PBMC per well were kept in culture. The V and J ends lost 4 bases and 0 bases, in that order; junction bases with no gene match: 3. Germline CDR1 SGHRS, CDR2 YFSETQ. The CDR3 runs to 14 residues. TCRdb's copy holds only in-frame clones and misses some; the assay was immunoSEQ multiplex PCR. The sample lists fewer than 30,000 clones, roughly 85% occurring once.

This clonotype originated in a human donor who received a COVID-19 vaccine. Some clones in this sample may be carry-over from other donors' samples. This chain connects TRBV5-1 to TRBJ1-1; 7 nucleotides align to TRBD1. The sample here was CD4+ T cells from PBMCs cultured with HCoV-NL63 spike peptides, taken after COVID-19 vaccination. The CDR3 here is CASSHTGVNTEAFF. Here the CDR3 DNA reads TGCGCCAGCAGCCATACAGGGGTGAACACTGAAGCTTTCTTT.